This passage covers 24 T cell receptor beta chains from one sample sequenced in a study of T cell responses to AZD1222 COVID-19 vaccine. The data were produced by immunoSEQ multiplex PCR, yet TCRdb's version contains in-frame clones alone and is incomplete. The sample shows roughly 130,000 clones, approximately 90% of them seen only once. The source material was peripheral blood, sampled 28 days after the second AZD1222 dose. The receptors stem from an adult who received the AZD1222 COVID-19 vaccine.

Regarding this clone: Other DNA variants within this sample encode the same CDR3. The gene calls are TRBV29-1 and TRBJ2-1; D might be TRBD2 (7 bases). CDR3 length: 11 residues. V shed 7 bases and J shed 8 bases, with 12 bases lying between them. Germline CDR1 is SQVTM and CDR2 is ANQGSEA. The CDR3 spells CSAGEGHEQFF. The DNA of the CDR3 is TGCAGCGCAGGGGAGGGCCATGAGCAGTTCTTC.

This clone has just one count. The genes are TRBV11-2 and TRBJ1-2; D remains ambiguous. The V end was cut by 4 bases, the J end by 2 bases, with 17 bases between. This CDR3 is 16 amino acids long. Per the germline V gene, CDR1 is SGHAT and CDR2 is FQNNGV. CDR3 protein: CASSSTGAYSNYGYTF. The CDR3 coding sequence is TGTGCCAGCAGCTCAACCGGAGCCTACAGCAACTATGGCTACACCTTC.

V is TRBV19 and J is TRBJ2-1, with D unresolved. CDR3 length: 12 residues. V lost 3 bases to trimming and J lost 8 bases, with 8 bases between them. CDR1 LNHDA and CDR2 SQIVND come from the germline V gene (reference sequence). The CDR3 region has the DNA TGTGCCAGTAGTATCCGGACGGATGAGCAGTTCTTC. The encoded protein is CASSIRTDEQFF.

The chain carries TRBV18 and TRBJ2-5, with D tentatively TRBD2 (6 bases). The CDR3 has 15 amino acids. Trimming stripped 3 bases from V and 1 base from J, with 12 bases between. Per germline, CDR1 KGHSH and CDR2 LQKENI. The CDR3: CASSPLSGAQETQYF. In nucleotides, the CDR3 is TGTGCCAGCTCACCCCTTAGCGGAGCCCAAGAGACCCAGTACTTC.

V is TRBV9 and J is TRBJ1-6; D might be TRBD1 (6 bases). The V and J ends lost 3 bases and 7 bases respectively, with 14 bases between them. Germline CDR1 reads SGDLS; CDR2 reads YYNGEE. CDR3 size: 15 residues. For the CDR3, the DNA is TGTGCCAGCAGCGAGGGGGGACGGGCAAATTCACCCCTCCACTTT. Its translation is CASSEGGRANSPLHF.

The genes are TRBV6-5 and TRBJ1-4, with 8 bases identical to TRBD1. J was trimmed by 3 bases and V by 6 bases; bases with no gene match: 9. The germline V gene encodes CDR1 MNHEY and CDR2 SVGAGI. This CDR3 is built from 16 residues. As DNA, the CDR3 is TGTGCCAGCAGCTACAGGGGGGCGCTCCCTAATGAAAAACTGTTTTTT. It is translated as CASSYRGALPNEKLFF.

This rearrangement joins TRBV7-9 to TRBJ2-7; a weak D match, TRBD2 (6 bases). V lost 0 bases, J lost 3 bases, and 12 bases lay in between. The CDR3 runs to 15 residues. Germline CDR1 and CDR2: SEHNR and FQNEAQ (reference sequence). This chain's CDR3 is CASSLASGSYYEQYF. CDR3 nucleotides: TGTGCCAGCAGCTTAGCTTCCGGGAGCTACTACGAGCAGTACTTC.

The V call is TRBV6-5, the J call TRBJ1-1, with 7 bases that match TRBD1. CDR1 is MNHEY and CDR2 is SVGAGI in the germline V gene. Trimming took 0 bases from V and 4 from J; bases not matched to a gene: 5. The length of the CDR3 is 15 residues. CDR3 sequence reads: CASSYSRRGLTEAFF. CDR3 nucleotides: TGTGCCAGCAGTTACTCAAGGAGGGGGCTCACTGAAGCTTTCTTT.

The chain uses TRBV19 and TRBJ1-1; the D gene is possibly TRBD1 (6 bases). CDR1 and CDR2 from the germline V gene are LNHDA and SQIVND (reference sequence). The CDR3 extends over 13 amino acids. V lost 1 base to trimming and J lost 4 bases, with 7 bases between them. CDR3 coding DNA: TGTGCCAGTAGTATAGCAGGGGCCACTGAAGCTTTCTTT. As protein: CASSIAGATEAFF.

The chain couples TRBV7-9 to TRBJ2-7; 9 positions agree with TRBD2. CDR1 and CDR2 from the germline V gene are SEHNR and FQNEAQ (reference sequence). V gave up 7 bases and J gave up 6 bases; unmatched junction bases: 13. The CDR3 consists of 15 residues. DNA for the CDR3: TGTGCCAGCACCAAGGGGGGGCTAGCGGGACCCGAGCAGTACTTC. Its protein is CASTKGGLAGPEQYF.

V is TRBV5-1 and J is TRBJ1-4; possibly TRBD1 for D (5 bases). Germline lookup yields CDR1 SGHRS and CDR2 YFSETQ. V lost 0 bases, J lost 8 bases, and 11 bases lay in between. The CDR3 is 14 amino acids. CDR3 coding DNA: TGCGCCAGCAGCTTGGACGGGGCCAACGAAAAACTGTTTTTT. Translating it yields CASSLDGANEKLFF.

This rearrangement joins TRBV3-1 (or the pseudogene TRBV3-2) to TRBJ1-5; possible D gene TRBD1, 6 bases. The CDR3 contains 18 residues. V lost 4 bases and J 0 bases, leaving 19 bases between the germline ends. Germline-derived CDR1 and CDR2 are LGHDT and YNNKEL (reference sequence). Written as DNA, the CDR3 is TGTGCCAGCAGCCCCGAGGAGGCAGGGGCCTATAGCAATCAGCCCCAGCATTTT. It yields the protein CASSPEEAGAYSNQPQHF.

This chain uses TRBV19 with TRBJ1-5, with TRBD1 identical over 7 bases. There are 16 residues in the CDR3. The V gene's germline CDR1 is LNHDA and CDR2 SQIVND (reference sequence). J was trimmed by 0 bases and V by 3 bases; bases with no gene match: 5. The CDR3 nucleotides read TGTGCCAGTAGTATGCCCAGGGGGTATAGCAATCAGCCCCAGCATTTT. Its protein is CASSMPRGYSNQPQHF.

The chain employs TRBV19 and TRBJ2-4; weak D call: TRBD1 (5 bases). The CDR3 spans 14 residues. V shed 1 base and J shed 7 bases, with 11 bases lying between them. CDR1 and CDR2 from the germline V gene are LNHDA and SQIVND (reference sequence). CDR3 DNA sequence: TGTGCCAGTAGTATAGGCGCGGCAGGGAACATTCAGTACTTC. This codes for CASSIGAAGNIQYF.

In the case of this clone: Other DNA sequences in this sample translate to the same CDR3. The chain is built from TRBV28 and TRBJ2-7; D perhaps matches TRBD1 (5 bases). The CDR3 spans 14 residues. Germline CDR1 is MDHEN and CDR2 is SYDVKM. The V end lost 2 bases, the J end lost 0 bases, and 8 bases lay between the germline ends. CDR3 loop: CASSLRGFSYEQYF. In DNA, the CDR3 is TGTGCCAGCAGTTTAAGGGGATTCTCCTACGAGCAGTACTTC.

The J gene is TRBJ2-7, the V gene TRBV5-5, with TRBD1 identical over 10 bases. Germline CDR1 reads SGHKS; CDR2 reads YYEKEE (reference sequence). Losses at the gene ends were 4 bases for V and 2 bases for J; bases not matched to a gene: 3. The CDR3 spans 14 residues. This CDR3 is CASSRDRGTYEQYF. DNA for the CDR3: TGTGCCAGCAGCCGGGACAGGGGAACCTACGAGCAGTACTTC. Full variable domain (outside the CDR3, taken from reference TRBV5-5 and TRBJ2-7): DAGVTQSPTHLIKTRGQQVTLRCSPISGHKSVSWYQQVLGQGPQFIFQYYEKEERGRGNFPDRFSARQFPNYSSELNVNALLLGDSALYLCASSRDRGTYEQYFGPGTRLTVT.

V usage is TRBV6-5 and J usage is TRBJ1-2; D may be TRBD1 (6 bases). The CDR3 extends over 14 amino acids. V lost 2 bases to trimming and J lost 8 bases, with 15 bases between them. The germline V gene has CDR1 MNHEY and CDR2 SVGAGI. This chain's CDR3 is CASSYDRAGGGYTF. CDR3 sequence (DNA): TGTGCCAGCAGTTACGATCGTGCCGGGGGCGGCTACACCTTC.

The chain couples TRBV18 to TRBJ2-7; TRBD1 matches at 8 bases. In germline, CDR1 is KGHSH, CDR2 LQKENI. The ends lost 4 bases at V and 0 bases at J; junction bases unmatched: 5. The CDR3 length is 15 residues. In DNA form, the CDR3 reads TGTGCCAGCTCACGATCAGGGGGCGTCTCCTACGAGCAGTACTTC. Its protein is CASSRSGGVSYEQYF.

This clone was seen once. The gene calls are TRBV9 and TRBJ1-2; D is uncertain. This CDR3 has 15 amino acids. Trimming took 0 bases from V and 4 from J, leaving 13 bases between them. CDR1 and CDR2 from the germline V gene are SGDLS and YYNGEE. CDR3 DNA: TGTGCCAGCAGCGTAGATGGCAGTAGGACCTATGGCTACACCTTC. Translating gives CASSVDGSRTYGYTF.

The chain carries TRBV6-2 or TRBV6-3 and TRBJ2-1, with D unresolved. The CDR3 is 12 amino acids. V shed 6 bases and J shed 7 bases, with 10 bases lying between them. From germline, CDR1 is MNHEY and CDR2 SVGEGT. CDR3 amino acids: CASSQRRNEQFF. In DNA form, the CDR3 reads TGTGCCAGCAGCCAACGGCGGAATGAGCAGTTCTTC.

The genes are TRBV27 and TRBJ2-2; D is ambiguous. The CDR3 spans 12 residues. Germline loops: CDR1 MNHEY, CDR2 SMNVEV (reference sequence). Trimming left V 2 bases short and J 7 bases short, with 5 bases between. The chain's CDR3 is CASSLGNGELFF. The DNA for the CDR3 is TGTGCCAGCAGTTTAGGGAACGGGGAGCTGTTTTTT.

The chain links TRBV5-6 to TRBJ2-2; D remains unclear. Germline loops: CDR1 SGHDT, CDR2 YYEEEE. V shed 0 bases and J shed 7 bases, with 13 bases lying between them. The CDR3 is made up of 15 amino acids. This chain's CDR3 is CASSLAGFNDGELFF. The CDR3 DNA reads TGTGCCAGCAGCTTGGCCGGTTTTAACGACGGGGAGCTGTTTTTT.

This clone has just a few counts. The chain combines TRBV7-8 with TRBJ2-2; D call uncertain. V was pared by 1 base and J by 0 bases, with 6 bases between. In germline, CDR1 is SGHVS, CDR2 FQNEAQ. The CDR3 is 15 amino acids. The CDR3 protein is CASSLVSANTGELFF. Written as DNA, the CDR3 is TGTGCCAGCAGCTTAGTGAGCGCGAACACCGGGGAGCTGTTTTTT.

This chain connects TRBV7-9 to TRBJ1-2, with D maybe TRBD1 (6 bases). Germline CDR1 and CDR2: SEHNR and FQNEAQ (reference sequence). Trimming left V 5 bases short and J 4 bases short, with 11 bases between. This CDR3 is built from 13 residues. In nucleotides, the CDR3 is TGTGCCAGCAGCGAGACAGGAAGCTATGGCTACACCTTC. The encoded protein is CASSETGSYGYTF.